This passage covers 10 T cell receptor beta chains from one sample sequenced in a study of blood T cell repertoires in COVID-19. The method was immunoSEQ multiplex PCR; TCRdb's version includes in-frame clones alone and lacks a portion of them. The table records 200,000 to 250,000 clones, around 90% of them present only once. The source material was peripheral blood. These receptors all stem from a man aged 25 to 45 with COVID-19, enrolled during active disease.

The rearrangement links TRBV19 to TRBJ2-7; D is perhaps TRBD1 (6 bases). Per germline, CDR1 LNHDA and CDR2 SQIVND (reference sequence). V lost 6 bases and J 0 bases, leaving 12 bases between the germline ends. The CDR3 runs 14 residues. The CDR3 spells CASSIRGTSYEQYF. The DNA of the CDR3 is TGTGCCAGTAGCATAAGGGGGACCTCCTACGAGCAGTACTTC.

The chain employs TRBV29-1 and TRBJ2-1; weak D call: TRBD2 (7 bases). Germline V gene lookup returns CDR1 SQVTM and CDR2 ANQGSEA. V was trimmed by 7 bases and J by 4 bases, leaving 29 bases between them. This CDR3 has 18 residues. The CDR3 here is CSACFLGGGAVLYNEQFF. The CDR3 DNA follows: TGCAGCGCTTGTTTTCTGGGGGGGGGCGCTGTTCTTTACAATGAGCAGTTCTTC.

J is TRBJ1-2 and V is TRBV29-1; no definite D call. V lost 0 bases and J lost 3, with 11 bases in between. The CDR3 contains 14 residues. Germline-derived CDR1 and CDR2 are SQVTM and ANQGSEA. For the CDR3, the DNA is TGCAGCGTTGAAGATGAACATTATTACTATGGCTACACCTTC. Translation gives CSVEDEHYYYGYTF.

The chain carries TRBV5-1 and TRBJ2-2; 9 bases map to TRBD1. V lost 0 bases and J lost 2; bases outside the gene matches: 2. CDR1 and CDR2 from the germline V gene are SGHRS and YFSETQ. The CDR3 is made up of 16 amino acids. CDR3 sequence: CASSLVTGGNTGELFF. The CDR3 region has the DNA TGCGCCAGCAGCTTGGTGACAGGGGGAAACACCGGGGAGCTGTTTTTT.

This sequence joins TRBV2 and TRBJ2-7; D uncertain. Germline CDR1 reads SNHLY; CDR2 reads FYNNEI. V lost 4 bases and J lost 3, with 13 bases in between. The CDR3 totals 14 residues. The CDR3 DNA follows: TGTGCCAGCAGTGGAGGAAGAGCGAGCTACGAGCAGTACTTC. Protein: CASSGGRASYEQYF.

CDR3 sequence: CASSFRGGYTF. The CDR3 region has the DNA TGTGCCAGCAGTTTCAGGGGCGGCTACACCTTC. The rearrangement joins TRBV6-4 to TRBJ1-2; D perhaps matches TRBD1 (6 bases). This CDR3 is built from 11 residues. Germline CDR1 is MRHNA and CDR2 is SNTAGT. Trimming shortened V by 5 bases and J by 8 bases, and 9 bases separated the two germline ends.

The chain links TRBV10-3 to TRBJ1-5, with 9 bases identical to TRBD1. The germline V gene has CDR1 ENHRY and CDR2 SYGVKD. J was trimmed by 4 bases and V by 6 bases; bases with no gene match: 7. The CDR3 sequence is 15 residues long. CDR3 nucleotide sequence: TGTGCCATCAGACCGGGACAGGGTTTTAATCAGCCCCAGCATTTT. Protein: CAIRPGQGFNQPQHF.

The chain recombines TRBV30 with TRBJ2-7, with 8 nucleotides matching TRBD1. CDR1 is GTSNPN and CDR2 is SVGIG in the germline V gene (reference sequence). The V segment lost 2 bases and the J segment 4 bases; nucleotides outside the gene matches: 13. There are 16 residues in the CDR3. CDR3 sequence reads: CAWSPTGVGWVYEQYF. As DNA, the CDR3 is TGTGCCTGGAGTCCGACAGGGGTTGGTTGGGTTTACGAGCAGTACTTC. The complete variable domain, with remaining parts taken from reference TRBV30 and TRBJ2-7, reads SQTIHQWPATLVQPVGSPLSLECTVEGTSNPNLYWYRQAAGRGLQLLFYSVGIGQISSEVPQNLSASRPQDRQFILSSKKLLLSDSGFYLCAWSPTGVGWVYEQYFGPGTRLTVT.

The V gene is TRBV7-3, the J gene TRBJ2-2; D is uncertain. The CDR3 spans 14 residues. Germline CDR1 and CDR2: SGHTA and FQGTGA. Trimming took off 3 bases at V and 1 base at J, with 6 bases between the two ends. The CDR3 here is CASSFRGNTGELFF. As DNA, the CDR3 is TGTGCCAGCAGCTTCCGCGGGAACACCGGGGAGCTGTTTTTT.

This chain uses TRBV29-1 with TRBJ1-1; D is ambiguous. Germline CDR1 reads SQVTM; CDR2 reads ANQGSEA. V was pared by 4 bases and J by 11 bases, with 29 bases between. This CDR3 is 16 amino acids long. In DNA form, the CDR3 reads TGCAGCGTTGTCTTAATAGGACTCGGGGAGGGAATTAACGCTTTCTTT. Encoded protein: CSVVLIGLGEGINAFF.